This entry lists 4 T cell receptor beta chains sequenced from one sample in a study of beta chain features in type 1 diabetes. All of the isolated RNA was reverse transcribed, so expressed TCRB transcripts were sequenced. The data were produced by immunoSEQ multiplex PCR, yet TCRdb's version contains in-frame clones alone and is incomplete. The repertoire holds about 150,000 clones, under 13% seen once, with less than 0.5% in the top ten. Study observations and caveats: In every one of the four CD4+ subsets, TCRB CDR3s were moderately but significantly shorter in Type 1 diabetes patients.

These receptors have no known antigen. Sequencing was done on a sample of central memory CD4+ T cells from blood. Receptors originate from a man in his thirties or forties with type 1 diabetes.

The sample holds a few counts of this clone. The chain combines TRBV28 with TRBJ1-2; a weak D match, TRBD1 (5 bases). The CDR3 is 14 amino acids. The germline V gene encodes CDR1 MDHEN and CDR2 SYDVKM. V lost 4 bases and J 4 bases, leaving 13 bases between the germline ends. CDR3 in amino acids: CASSSRTDIYGYTF. The CDR3 DNA reads TGTGCCAGCAGTTCCCGGACGGACATCTATGGCTACACCTTC.

The gene calls are TRBV19 and TRBJ1-5; 7 bases fit TRBD1. There are 14 residues in the CDR3. Germline loops: CDR1 LNHDA, CDR2 SQIVND (reference sequence). V lost 8 bases and J lost 7; bases outside the gene matches: 11. CDR3 coding DNA: TGTGCCAGTGCAATCGACCTCAGGGGGCAGCCCCAGCATTTT. Translating it yields CASAIDLRGQPQHF.

V and J are TRBV7-3 and TRBJ1-1; 8 nucleotides line up with TRBD1. V lost 3 bases and J lost 1; bases outside the gene matches: 4. The CDR3 is 15 amino acids. Germline-derived CDR1 and CDR2 are SGHTA and FQGTGA. The CDR3: CASSFSGGGNTEAFF. The CDR3 nucleotides are TGTGCCAGCAGCTTCTCAGGGGGCGGGAACACTGAAGCTTTCTTT.

This clone came up a few times. The V call is TRBV5-1, the J call TRBJ1-3, with 7 bases that match TRBD1. This CDR3 is built from 14 residues. The germline V gene has CDR1 SGHRS and CDR2 YFSETQ. V lost 7 bases, J lost 2 bases, and 6 bases stayed unmatched. The chain's CDR3 is CASALQGTGNTIYF. CDR3 nucleotides: TGCGCCAGCGCGCTACAGGGGACTGGAAACACCATATATTTT.